This T cell receptor (beta chain) appears in the sequencing data of a study of shared clonotypes between healthy human individuals. General study findings and limits: Rarefaction analysis demonstrated incomplete sorted-subset sequencing notwithstanding large depth. A handful of donors held about 4.6% of naive CD4 clonotypes in common.

CD4+ cells were split into CD45RA+ naive and CD45RA-negative memory subsets. Note on this clone: Its matching antigen is unknown.

Generated by immunoSEQ multiplex PCR, the TCRdb table keeps only in-frame clones and is missing some. The table includes some 2,500,000 clones, roughly 93% detected once. Trimming shortened V by 1 base and J by 5 bases, and 11 bases separated the two germline ends. The CDR3 is 15 amino acids. CDR1 is LGHNA and CDR2 is YNFKEQ in the germline V gene. The origin of this receptor is a man aged 18 to 29 in good health. Some clones in this sample may be carry-over from other donors' samples. This chain uses TRBV4-2 with TRBJ1-4, with TRBD1 as a possible D gene (5 bases). Sequencing input: naive CD4+ T cells from PBMCs. Subset indicated: CD45RA+ positively selected. The DNA for the CDR3 is TGTGCCAGCAGCCAAGCGGCCCGGGGGAATGAAAAACTGTTTTTT. Translation gives CASSQAARGNEKLFF.